The TCR beta chain described here comes from a study of blood T cell repertoires in COVID-19. Turning to the study itself: Material from acute and convalescent COVID-19 was sourced from the United States, Italy and Spain. T cells, B-cell-depleted T cells, or PBMCs provided the cDNA or gDNA that served as material.

The CDR3 spans 15 residues. V lost 4 bases to trimming and J lost 7 bases; unmatched junction nucleotides: 8. Germline V gene lookup returns CDR1 ENHRY and CDR2 SYGVKD. This clone was observed once. Authors' processing steps: Nucleated cell number was recorded as an estimate derived from reference gene primer amplification. Profiling relied on immunoSEQ multiplex PCR, and the TCRdb table lists in-frame clones only, not all of them. That table furnishes V, J and clone size, whereas the DNA furnished D and trimming. Of 150,000 to 180,000 clones detected, around 80% appear once; the ten largest clones hold roughly 0.52%.

This sequence joins TRBV10-3 and TRBJ2-2, with TRBD1 matching over 8 bases. This sequence was found in a man in his 60s with acute or convalescent COVID-19. The source material was peripheral blood. The CDR3, as DNA: TGTGCCATCAGTGGCCAGGACAGGGCAAACGGGGAGCTGTTTTTT. Its protein is CAISGQDRANGELFF.